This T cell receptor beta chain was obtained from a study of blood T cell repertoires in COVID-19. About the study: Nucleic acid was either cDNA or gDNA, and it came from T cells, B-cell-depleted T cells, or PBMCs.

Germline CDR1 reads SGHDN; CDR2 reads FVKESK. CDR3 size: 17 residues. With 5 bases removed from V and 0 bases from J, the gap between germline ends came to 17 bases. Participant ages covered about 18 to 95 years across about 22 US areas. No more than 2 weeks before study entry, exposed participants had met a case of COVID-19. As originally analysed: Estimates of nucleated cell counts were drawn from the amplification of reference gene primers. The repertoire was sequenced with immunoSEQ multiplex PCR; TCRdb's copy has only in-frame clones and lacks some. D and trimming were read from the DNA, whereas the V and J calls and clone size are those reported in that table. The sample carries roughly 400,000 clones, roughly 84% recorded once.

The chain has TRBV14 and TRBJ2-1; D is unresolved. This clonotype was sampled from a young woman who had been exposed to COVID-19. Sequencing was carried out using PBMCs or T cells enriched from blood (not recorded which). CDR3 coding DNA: TGTGCCAGCAGCTATAGTAAGCTAAAGAGCTCCTACAATGAGCAGTTCTTC. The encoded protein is CASSYSKLKSSYNEQFF.